This T cell receptor beta chain was identified during a study of T cell repertoires in cytomegalovirus infection (dated by TCRdb to the late 2010s). About the investigation overall: Donor HLA type was relevant to the analysis, because carriage of CMV infection together with the matching HLA type was indicated by public TCR beta signatures.

The sequencer was an Illumina HiSeq 1500. In-frame beta chains were kept once TCRdb had trimmed the public reads at Q25 with fastp and called clones with MiXCR. For every CDR3 protein sequence, its rows merge into one entry that carries the most common genes and DNA. The sample yields fewer than 400,000 distinct CDR3 sequences; 15% to 20% were counted once. Roughly 8.7% of the sample is held by the ten biggest clonotypes. A few counts support this clonotype. This receptor's antigen is unknown. No much larger clone is present one base from it, and per-base qualities are unavailable. The research as a whole found: In both this cohort and an independent cohort of 300 to 450 donors, the cumulative frequency of public TCR beta family members distinguished carriers of CMV infection plus the relevant HLA type. The ex vivo response was dominated by HLA-C-restricted CMV-specific TCR beta clonotypes, which also provided the single most frequent clonotype in two of eight donors.

CDR3 length: 13 amino acids, cysteine to phenylalanine. Left in the record is the CDR3 DNA by itself, 39 bases read in frame from the first base. Deletion took 4 bases off V and 5 bases off J, with a span of 11 bases between the germline ends. This receptor chain uses TRBV12-3 or TRBV12-4 and TRBJ2-5; the D gene identity is not certain. Sequenced sample: PBMCs. The source is a human donor in good health (CMV status not recorded). Some clones in this sample may be carry-over from other donors' samples. The CDR3 here reads CASSSFIMETQYF. The nucleotide sequence is TGTGCCAGCAGTTCCTTTATTATGGAGACCCAGTACTTC.